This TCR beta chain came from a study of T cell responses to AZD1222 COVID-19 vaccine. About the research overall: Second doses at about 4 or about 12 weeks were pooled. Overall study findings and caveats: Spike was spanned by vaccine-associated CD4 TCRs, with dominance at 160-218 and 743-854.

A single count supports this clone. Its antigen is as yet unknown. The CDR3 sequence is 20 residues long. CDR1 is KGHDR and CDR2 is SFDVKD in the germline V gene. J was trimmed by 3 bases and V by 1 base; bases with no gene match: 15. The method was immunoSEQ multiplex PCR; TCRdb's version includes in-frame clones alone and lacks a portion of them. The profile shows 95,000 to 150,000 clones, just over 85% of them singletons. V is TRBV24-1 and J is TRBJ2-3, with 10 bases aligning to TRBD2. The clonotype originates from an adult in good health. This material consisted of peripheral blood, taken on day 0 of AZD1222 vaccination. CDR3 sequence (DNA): TGTGCCACCAGTGATTTTGGCGGGGCGGCTAGCGGGAGCAATACAGATACGCAGTATTTT. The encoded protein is CATSDFGGAASGSNTDTQYF.